The next 28 T cell receptor beta chains were all read from a single sample in a study of beta chain features in type 1 diabetes (dated by TCRdb to 2017 to 2018). The investigation overall reported the following: In all four CD4+ subsets, TCRB CDR3 length was moderately but significantly shorter in type 1 diabetes patients.

The library was made by the immunoSEQ multiplex PCR assay. The entire amount of isolated RNA was reverse transcribed using the High Capacity cDNA Reverse Transcription Kit, so the sequenced TCRB transcripts were expressed ones. The clones in this table, taken by TCRdb from immuneACCESS, are in-frame only. Not every clone is retained; where verified, under half of the shortfall comes from an unresolved V gene, and the cause of the rest is unknown. The sample profile shows around 150,000 clones; 63% of them were found once. The leading ten clones occupy 0.08% to 0.1% of the sample. Antigens of these TCRs are unknown. Specimen: naive CD4+ T cells from blood. Sample cell subset or site, as interpreted from the label and publication: true naive CD4+ T cells. These receptors were taken from a man aged 25 to 40 with type 1 diabetes.

This clone occurred once. This rearrangement joins TRBV5-1 to TRBJ2-3; 7 bases are shared with TRBD2. The CDR3 runs 15 residues. Germline CDR1 reads SGHRS; CDR2 reads YFSETQ. With 4 bases clipped from V and 3 bases from J, the junction kept 8 bases outside the gene matches. This CDR3 reads CASSTKAGLTDTQYF. The CDR3 DNA reads TGCGCCAGCAGCACCAAAGCGGGGTTGACAGATACGCAGTATTTT.

This clone was counted a few times. The sample has other DNA sequences that encode this CDR3 too. The chain couples TRBV11-2 to TRBJ2-5; D is uncertain. The CDR3 has 12 amino acids. V gave up 0 bases and J gave up 1 base, with 0 bases separating them. Per germline, CDR1 SGHAT and CDR2 FQNNGV. CDR3 coding DNA: TGTGCCAGCAGCTTAGACCAAGAGACCCAGTACTTC. Translated, it gives CASSLDQETQYF.

The genes are TRBV2 and TRBJ1-1, with D perhaps TRBD1 (5 bases). With 6 bases removed from V and 1 base from J, the gap between germline ends came to 6 bases. Per the germline V gene, CDR1 is SNHLY and CDR2 is FYNNEI. CDR3 length equals 12 residues. CDR3 bases: TGTGCCAGCAGGGGGCGGAACACTGAAGCTTTCTTT. Translating it yields CASRGRNTEAFF.

V and J are TRBV27 and TRBJ1-5; 7 bases line up with TRBD1. Germline V gives CDR1 MNHEY, CDR2 SMNVEV (reference sequence). Germline trimming cut 0 bases from V and 4 bases from J; bases unmatched to any gene: 3. This CDR3 is built from 15 residues. DNA for the CDR3: TGTGCCAGCAGTTTATCTGGGACAGTGAATCAGCCCCAGCATTTT. This codes for CASSLSGTVNQPQHF.

The CDR3 DNA follows: TGCAGCGTTTGGGTCACCCAAGCGGGGGAGCTGTTTTTT. Protein sequence: CSVWVTQAGELFF. The rearrangement links TRBV29-1 to TRBJ2-2; D unresolved. Germline assignment: CDR1 SQVTM and CDR2 ANQGSEA. V dropped 5 bases and J dropped 8 bases, with 15 bases sitting between them. The CDR3 totals 13 residues.

This rearrangement joins TRBV7-2 to TRBJ2-7; tentatively, D is TRBD1 (5 bases). Per germline, CDR1 SGHTA and CDR2 FQGNSA. Trimming cost V 5 bases and J 0 bases, with 11 bases left between them. The CDR3 is 14 amino acids. CDR3 amino acids: CASSLRQSSYEQYF. The CDR3 DNA is TGTGCCAGCAGCCTCCGACAGAGCTCCTACGAGCAGTACTTC.

V and J are TRBV9 and TRBJ2-3; no firm D call. V was clipped by 2 bases and J by 0 bases, with 10 bases between them. Per germline, CDR1 SGDLS and CDR2 YYNGEE. The CDR3 length is 15 residues. The CDR3 here is CASSVGPASTDTQYF. The CDR3 coding sequence is TGTGCCAGCAGCGTTGGTCCTGCCAGCACAGATACGCAGTATTTT.

This chain connects TRBV29-1 to TRBJ2-3, with D uncertain. The V gene lost 3 bases and the J gene lost 3 bases, with 25 bases spanning the gap. Germline V CDR1 and CDR2: SQVTM, ANQGSEA. The CDR3 runs 18 residues. CDR3 DNA: TGCAGCGTTGAGGGTACCGACTCGGAGCCGTGGGGAACAGATACGCAGTATTTT. Translated, it gives CSVEGTDSEPWGTDTQYF.

The chain carries TRBV6-4 and TRBJ2-6; D is undetermined. The germline V gene encodes CDR1 MRHNA and CDR2 SNTAGT. This CDR3 region has 14 residues. V was shortened by 11 bases and J by 0 bases, with 11 bases between the two germline ends. For the CDR3, the DNA is TGTGCCTCCAGACCGGTCTCTGGGGCCAACGTCCTGACTTTC. Its protein product is CASRPVSGANVLTF.

The chain recombines TRBV4-1 with TRBJ2-7; 7 nucleotides align to TRBD2. From germline, CDR1 is MGHRA and CDR2 YSYEKL. The CDR3 loop spans 17 amino acids. V shed 0 bases and J 0 bases; nucleotides not matched to a gene: 8. CDR3: CASSQDSRGVSSYEQYF. CDR3 sequence (DNA): TGCGCCAGCAGCCAAGATTCCCGGGGGGTTAGCTCCTACGAGCAGTACTTC.

The chain has TRBV2 and TRBJ2-3; TRBD2 matches 10 bases. V lost 2 bases and J lost 4; bases outside the gene matches: 3. The CDR3 runs 15 residues. Germline values: CDR1 SNHLY, CDR2 FYNNEI. The DNA of the CDR3 is TGTGCCAGCAGTGAACTAGCGGGGGTATCAGATACGCAGTATTTT. Translation: CASSELAGVSDTQYF.

The gene calls are TRBV4-1 and TRBJ1-2; TRBD1 matches at 7 bases. CDR3 length: 16 residues. CDR1 is MGHRA and CDR2 is YSYEKL in the germline V gene. Trimming removed 0 bases from V and 8 bases from J; junction bases left unmatched: 12. In nucleotides, the CDR3 is TGCGCCAGCAGCCAAGATCGGTTTAGGACAGGTGCGGGCTACACCTTC. This sequence encodes CASSQDRFRTGAGYTF.

As for this clone: Within the sample, other DNA sequences also encode this same CDR3. The chain combines TRBV29-1 with TRBJ2-3; D gene unclear. Germline V gene data show CDR1 as SQVTM and CDR2 as ANQGSEA. CDR3 length: 12 residues. V dropped 0 bases and J dropped 4 bases, with 5 bases sitting between them. The CDR3 protein is CSVEDRPDTQYF. The CDR3, as DNA: TGCAGCGTTGAAGACCGCCCAGATACGCAGTATTTT.

The J gene is TRBJ2-7, the V gene TRBV10-3, with a tentative D call TRBD1 (5 bases). Germline CDR1 and CDR2: ENHRY and SYGVKD. V was pared by 4 bases and J by 5 bases, with 18 bases between. The CDR3 totals 15 residues. The CDR3 DNA reads TGTGCCATCAGTGGTGTAGGCCAGGGCACCAACGAGCAGTACTTC. This encodes CAISGVGQGTNEQYF.

The chain carries TRBV30 and TRBJ1-5; D is perhaps TRBD1 (6 bases). Per the germline V gene, CDR1 is GTSNPN and CDR2 is SVGIG (reference sequence). This CDR3 has 13 residues. V lost 5 bases, J lost 3 bases, and 11 bases lay in between. DNA of the CDR3: TGTGCCTGGGAACAGGGACCCAATCAGCCCCAGCATTTT. The encoded protein is CAWEQGPNQPQHF.

The rearrangement links TRBV9 to TRBJ1-1; D uncertain. The V gene lost 0 bases and the J gene lost 1 base, with 7 bases spanning the gap. The germline CDR1 and CDR2 sequences are SGDLS and YYNGEE. This CDR3 comprises 14 residues. Here the CDR3 reads CASSVVRTNTEAFF. The CDR3 bases are TGTGCCAGCAGCGTAGTCCGGACGAACACTGAAGCTTTCTTT. Using reference TRBV9 and TRBJ1-1 for the parts outside the CDR3, the full variable domain is DSGVTQTPKHLITATGQRVTLRCSPRSGDLSVYWYQQSLDQGLQFLIQYYNGEERAKGNILERFSAQQFPDLHSELNLSSLELGDSALYFCASSVVRTNTEAFFGQGTRLTVV.

The J gene is TRBJ1-5, the V gene TRBV30; D is ambiguous. Trimming took 1 base from V and 10 from J, leaving 5 bases between them. The CDR3 totals 10 residues. Germline values: CDR1 GTSNPN, CDR2 SVGIG (reference sequence). In DNA form, the CDR3 reads TGTGCCTGGAGTGACCACCCCCAGCATTTT. Translation: CAWSDHPQHF.

The chain carries TRBV5-1 and TRBJ2-5; D is uncertain. CDR3 length: 14 residues. The V end was cut by 1 base, the J end by 2 bases, with 9 bases between. Germline lookup yields CDR1 SGHRS and CDR2 YFSETQ. DNA for the CDR3: TGCGCCAGCAGCTTGTCGGCAGCACAAGAGACCCAGTACTTC. It specifies CASSLSAAQETQYF.

The V call is TRBV18, the J call TRBJ2-5, with D unresolved. CDR1 is KGHSH, CDR2 LQKENI, per germline. CDR3 size: 15 residues. V was trimmed by 0 bases and J by 2 bases, leaving 10 bases between them. The CDR3 DNA reads as TGTGCCAGCTCACCACCGGAAGGGCCTCAAGAGACCCAGTACTTC. Protein: CASSPPEGPQETQYF.

This clone is a singleton in its sample. This rearrangement joins TRBV25-1 to TRBJ1-1; D is undetermined. Germline V lookup: CDR1 MGHDK, CDR2 SYGVNS. With 6 bases removed from V and 1 base from J, the gap between germline ends came to 3 bases. This CDR3 comprises 11 residues. The CDR3 here is CASRWNTEAFF. The CDR3 nucleotides read TGTGCCAGCAGGTGGAACACTGAAGCTTTCTTT.

The chain links TRBV7-2 to TRBJ2-7, with D possibly TRBD1 on 5 matching bases. V lost 7 bases to trimming and J lost 0 bases, with 16 bases between them. The CDR3 contains 15 residues. Germline loops: CDR1 SGHTA, CDR2 FQGNSA. Here the CDR3 reads CASNQGAGNSYEQYF. The CDR3 nucleotides are TGTGCCAGCAACCAAGGTGCAGGGAACTCCTACGAGCAGTACTTC.

This chain's CDR3 is CASSTMYSYYEQYF. Written as DNA, the CDR3 is TGTGCCAGCAGCACCATGTACAGCTACTACGAGCAGTACTTC. The chain has TRBV2 and TRBJ2-7; the D is unclear. V lost 6 bases to trimming and J lost 3 bases, with 15 bases between them. The CDR3 extends over 14 amino acids. CDR1 SNHLY and CDR2 FYNNEI come from the germline V gene.

The rearrangement joins TRBV5-1 to TRBJ2-1; tentative D call: TRBD2 (5 bases). The CDR3 spans 14 residues. Trimming shortened V by 2 bases and J by 5 bases, and 11 bases separated the two germline ends. Germline V CDR1 and CDR2: SGHRS, YFSETQ. The CDR3 loop reads CASSFRSGDNEQFF. The CDR3 DNA reads TGCGCCAGCAGCTTTCGATCCGGGGACAATGAGCAGTTCTTC.

This clone was found a few times. The CDR3 sequence: CASSGTAGTVTQYF. DNA for the CDR3: TGTGCCAGCAGCGGGACAGCCGGCACTGTGACCCAGTACTTC. The V gene is TRBV9, the J gene TRBJ2-5; possible D gene TRBD1, 6 bases. V was shortened by 3 bases and J by 7 bases, with 16 bases between the two germline ends. There are 14 residues in the CDR3. Germline values: CDR1 SGDLS, CDR2 YYNGEE.

The V call is TRBV18, the J call TRBJ2-2; 7 nucleotides line up with TRBD1. The CDR3 consists of 16 residues. Germline CDR1 reads KGHSH; CDR2 reads LQKENI. J was trimmed by 0 bases and V by 6 bases; bases with no gene match: 7. This chain's CDR3 is CASSPEGGANTGELFF. The CDR3 DNA sequence: TGTGCCAGCTCGCCAGAAGGGGGCGCGAACACCGGGGAGCTGTTTTTT.

The chain joins TRBV6-1 to TRBJ2-3; 7 nucleotides line up with TRBD1. Germline CDR1 and CDR2: MNHNS and SASEGT. J lost 5 bases, V lost 6 bases, and 11 bases had no gene match. The CDR3 extends over 15 amino acids. CDR3 in amino acids: CASRAFTGAQDTQYF. The CDR3 DNA reads TGTGCCAGCAGGGCCTTTACAGGGGCGCAAGATACGCAGTATTTT.

The rearrangement links TRBV7-2 to TRBJ2-7; D uncertain. V lost 1 base and J 3 bases, leaving 7 bases between the germline ends. Germline CDR1 and CDR2: SGHTA and FQGNSA. CDR3 length: 13 residues. Here the CDR3 reads CASSLEQRYEQYF. CDR3 in DNA: TGTGCCAGCAGCTTAGAACAGCGCTACGAGCAGTACTTC.

The table lists this clone with a few counts. Other DNA sequences in this specimen translate into the identical CDR3. V gene TRBV9 combines with J gene TRBJ2-1; D may be TRBD1 (6 bases). V was trimmed by 0 bases and J by 3 bases, leaving 10 bases between them. There are 15 residues in the CDR3. CDR1 and CDR2 from the germline V gene are SGDLS and YYNGEE. The DNA of the CDR3 is TGTGCCAGCAGCGTAGTGGCAGGGGACTACAATGAGCAGTTCTTC. Translating gives CASSVVAGDYNEQFF.